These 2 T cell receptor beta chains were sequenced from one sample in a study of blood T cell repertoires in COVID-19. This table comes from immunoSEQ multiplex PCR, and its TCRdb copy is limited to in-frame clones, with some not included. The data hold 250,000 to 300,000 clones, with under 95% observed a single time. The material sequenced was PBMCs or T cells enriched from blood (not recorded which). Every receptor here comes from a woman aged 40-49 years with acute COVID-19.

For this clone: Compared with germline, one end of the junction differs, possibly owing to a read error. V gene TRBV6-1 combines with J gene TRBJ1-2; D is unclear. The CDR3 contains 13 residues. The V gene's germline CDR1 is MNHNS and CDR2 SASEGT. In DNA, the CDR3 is TGTGCCAGCAGGGAAGTGTCCCGCGGAGGCTACACCTTC. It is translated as CASREVSRGGYTF.

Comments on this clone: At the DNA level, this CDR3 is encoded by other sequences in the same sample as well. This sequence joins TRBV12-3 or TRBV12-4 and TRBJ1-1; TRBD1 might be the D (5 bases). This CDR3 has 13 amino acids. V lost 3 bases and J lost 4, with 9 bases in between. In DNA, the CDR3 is TGTGCCAGCAGTTTTGGGGGAGGCACTGAAGCTTTCTTT. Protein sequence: CASSFGGGTEAFF.